The 20 T cell receptor beta chains given below trace back to one sample, sequenced in a study of blood T cells in healthy people across ages. Using a J-beta primer mix together with a sample-barcoded 5' primer, a second PCR was run for roughly 6 to 12 cycles. MiXCR, applied by TCRdb to the 5' RACE reads, yields one record per CDR3 protein. The repertoire consists of 550,000 to 750,000 distinct CDR3 sequences, with under 25% occurring once and the leading ten covering 3% to 4.5%. Sequenced material: blood. The origin of the receptors is a man aged 65 to 85 in good health.

The genes are TRBV12-3 or TRBV12-4 and TRBJ2-2; 10 positions match TRBD2. This CDR3 spans 17 amino acids. Unmatched junction bases numbered 11, after V lost 8 bases and J lost 2 bases. Written as DNA, the CDR3 is TGTGCCAGCCTCTTGGGGCTAGCGGGAGTAAACACCGGGGAGCTGTTTTTT. Protein product: CASLLGLAGVNTGELFF.

The genes are TRBV20-1 and TRBJ2-1, with 8 bases that match TRBD1. The CDR3 length is 13 residues. Germline CDR1 reads DFQATT; CDR2 reads SNEGSKA (reference sequence). J was trimmed by 7 bases and V by 6 bases; bases with no gene match: 8. CDR3 sequence reads: CSASRTGRNEQFF. The CDR3 DNA reads TGCAGTGCATCAAGGACAGGGAGGAATGAGCAGTTCTTC.

The chain links TRBV28 to TRBJ2-3; 9 nucleotides agree with TRBD1. Germline CDR1 is MDHEN and CDR2 is SYDVKM. The V gene end was trimmed by 5 bases and the J gene end by 4 bases; junction bases not matched to a gene: 7. The CDR3 is 15 residues long. CDR3 amino acids: CASSPPGQGPDTQYF. For the CDR3, the DNA is TGTGCCAGCAGTCCTCCGGGACAGGGACCAGATACGCAGTATTTT.

This clonotype was counted at least ten times. This rearrangement joins TRBV20-1 to TRBJ2-7; TRBD2 matches at 12 bases. CDR1 and CDR2 (germline): DFQATT, SNEGSKA (reference sequence). Germline trimming cut 1 base from V and 0 bases from J; bases unmatched to any gene: 4. CDR3 length: 16 residues. CDR3 coding DNA: TGCAGTGCTAGAGGAAGGACTAGCGGGAACTCCTACGAGCAGTACTTC. Its protein is CSARGRTSGNSYEQYF.

The chain is built from TRBV7-2 and TRBJ2-4, with D possibly called TRBD1 or TRBD2 (6 bases each). Trimming shortened V by 5 bases and J by 2 bases, and 22 bases separated the two germline ends. The CDR3 contains 18 residues. Germline lookup yields CDR1 SGHTA and CDR2 FQGNSA. CDR3 in DNA: TGTGCCAGCAGCGCCCGCGGGACGGGGGCTGCTTCCAAAAACATTCAGTACTTC. Its translation is CASSARGTGAASKNIQYF.

This rearrangement joins TRBV5-1 to TRBJ2-2; 7 bases map to TRBD1. J was trimmed by 3 bases and V by 4 bases; bases with no gene match: 6. Germline CDR1 and CDR2: SGHRS and YFSETQ. The CDR3 is 15 amino acids. CDR3 sequence: CASSPRQGDTGELFF. In nucleotides, the CDR3 is TGCGCCAGCAGCCCTCGACAGGGAGACACCGGGGAGCTGTTTTTT.

Of note for this clonotype: An end of the junction differs from the germline gene, which may be a read error. V and J are TRBV12-3 or TRBV12-4 and TRBJ1-1; D unclear. The CDR3 extends over 12 amino acids. The CDR3 loop reads CASSYMNTGAFF. In nucleotides, the CDR3 is TGTGCCAGCAGTTACATGAACACTGGAGCTTTCTTT.

V and J are TRBV29-1 and TRBJ1-4; TRBD1 is a possible D gene (5 bases). Looked up from germline, CDR1 is SQVTM and CDR2 is ANQGSEA. The CDR3 extends over 16 amino acids. The ends were cut back, 0 bases at V and 6 bases at J, with 17 bases in the middle. This chain's CDR3 is CSVEEGDGGGYEKLFF. The DNA for the CDR3 is TGCAGCGTTGAAGAAGGCGATGGCGGGGGGTATGAAAAACTGTTTTTT.

This clonotype was seen a few times. This chain links TRBV3-1 with TRBJ1-1; 9 bases align to TRBD1. Looked up from germline, CDR1 is LGHDT and CDR2 is YNNKEL (reference sequence). Trimming took 3 bases from V and 4 from J; bases not matched to a gene: 3. CDR3 length: 14 amino acids. This CDR3 is CASSHGQGSTEAFF. As DNA, the CDR3 is TGTGCCAGCAGCCATGGACAGGGGAGCACTGAAGCTTTCTTT.

The rearrangement links TRBV20-1 to TRBJ2-5; D possibly uses TRBD1 or TRBD2 (5 bases each). There are 14 residues in the CDR3. The V end lost 6 bases, the J end lost 4 bases, and 18 bases lay between the germline ends. The V gene's germline CDR1 is DFQATT and CDR2 SNEGSKA (reference sequence). CDR3 DNA: TGCAGTGCCAGGTGGTCCGGGGCTGGAGAGACCCAGTACTTC. This encodes CSARWSGAGETQYF.

This clonotype showed up just a few times. This chain uses TRBV29-1 with TRBJ2-3; weak D call: TRBD2 (5 bases). Germline CDR1 reads SQVTM; CDR2 reads ANQGSEA. V gave up 4 bases and J gave up 2 bases, with 10 bases separating them. The CDR3 sequence is 13 residues long. As DNA, the CDR3 is TGCAGCGTTGGTGGGGAGCCCACAGATACGCAGTATTTT. Protein sequence: CSVGGEPTDTQYF.

The chain carries TRBV24-1 and TRBJ2-3; D is perhaps TRBD1 (5 bases). The germline V and J ends were trimmed by 0 bases and 6 bases, with 12 bases remaining between them. This CDR3 is built from 15 residues. CDR1 and CDR2 from the germline V gene are KGHDR and SFDVKD. The CDR3 DNA reads as TGTGCCACCAGTGATTTGCAGGGCGGCCTGGATACGCAGTATTTT. The encoded protein is CATSDLQGGLDTQYF.

This clonotype was counted at least ten times. This chain links TRBV20-1 with TRBJ2-4; D perhaps matches TRBD1 (6 bases). From germline, CDR1 is DFQATT and CDR2 SNEGSKA (reference sequence). This CDR3 is built from 15 residues. V was shortened by 5 bases and J by 3 bases, with 17 bases between the two germline ends. CDR3 sequence (DNA): TGCAGTGCTCTCGACAGGTCCGGTAACAAAAACATTCAGTACTTC. Translation gives CSALDRSGNKNIQYF.

This clonotype was detected only a few times. The rearrangement uses TRBV9 and TRBJ2-5, with 7 positions matching TRBD2. J gave up 0 bases and V 0 bases, and 2 bases lay outside the gene matches. The length of the CDR3 is 15 residues. CDR1 and CDR2 (germline): SGDLS, YYNGEE. CDR3 sequence (DNA): TGTGCCAGCAGCGTAGGCGGGAGACACCAAGAGACCCAGTACTTC. Amino acids: CASSVGGRHQETQYF.

This clonotype was observed a handful of times. The chain combines TRBV20-1 with TRBJ2-5, with 8 bases identical to TRBD1. Germline-derived CDR1 and CDR2 are DFQATT and SNEGSKA (reference sequence). The CDR3 covers 15 residues. The ends lost 5 bases at V and 4 bases at J; junction bases unmatched: 12. The CDR3 protein is CSAEISGQGRETQYF. In DNA form, the CDR3 reads TGCAGTGCTGAGATTAGCGGACAGGGTAGAGAGACCCAGTACTTC.

The V and J genes are TRBV20-1 and TRBJ1-5; no reliable D call. This CDR3 region has 14 residues. Germline values: CDR1 DFQATT, CDR2 SNEGSKA (reference sequence). The V end lost 6 bases, the J end lost 1 base, and 13 bases lay between the germline ends. CDR3 in amino acids: CSAREFASNQPQHF. CDR3 DNA: TGCAGTGCAAGGGAATTTGCCAGCAATCAGCCCCAGCATTTT.

The CDR3 is CASSPGRAAYNEQFF. The CDR3 bases are TGTGCCAGCAGCCCGGGGCGGGCCGCCTACAATGAGCAGTTCTTC. The chain links TRBV6-5 to TRBJ2-1, with D possibly called TRBD1 or TRBD2 (5 bases each). Trimming removed 6 bases at V and 2 bases at J, with 14 bases between. Germline V gene sequence: CDR1 MNHEY, CDR2 SVGAGI. CDR3 length equals 15 residues.

The genes are TRBV7-9 and TRBJ1-4; 7 nucleotides match TRBD1. J gave up 4 bases and V 5 bases, and 7 bases lay outside the gene matches. This CDR3 region has 15 residues. CDR1 SEHNR and CDR2 FQNEAQ come from the germline V gene (reference sequence). The DNA for the CDR3 is TGTGCCAGCAGCCCAAGGGGGCACATTAATGAAAAACTGTTTTTT. Translated: CASSPRGHINEKLFF.

The chain recombines TRBV19 with TRBJ1-4; D is unresolved. The CDR3 length is 16 residues. Per germline, CDR1 LNHDA and CDR2 SQIVND (reference sequence). V was cut by 3 bases and J by 0 bases, with 11 bases left in between. The CDR3 nucleotides read TGTGCCAGTAGTATCGGGCAGAAGGCAACTAATGAAAAACTGTTTTTT. It specifies CASSIGQKATNEKLFF.

Many counts were recorded for this clonotype. The chain carries TRBV4-1 and TRBJ1-6; 8 bases map to TRBD1. Trimming took 0 bases from V and 4 from J; bases not matched to a gene: 8. Per germline, CDR1 MGHRA and CDR2 YSYEKL. This CDR3 comprises 18 residues. The CDR3 spells CASSQDGGDRGYNSPLHF. In nucleotides, the CDR3 is TGCGCCAGCAGCCAAGATGGGGGTGACAGGGGATATAATTCACCCCTCCACTTT.